This T cell receptor (beta chain) was captured in a study of T cell responses to AZD1222 COVID-19 vaccine. Study results and limitations: Donors were mostly white British, more females; clonal diversity possibly underestimated. Elevations in Spike-specific TCR breadth and depth followed administration of two AZD1222 doses. Spike-wide vaccine-associated CD4 TCRs dominated at 160-218 and 743-854. Unmutated regions of variants are reportedly targeted by nearly half of spike-specific TCRs.

Profiled with immunoSEQ multiplex PCR; TCRdb holds only in-frame clones, not every one. Counted here are approximately 89,000 clones, under 95% occurring once; the ten biggest clones make up under 14%. Concerning this clone: What it binds is unknown.

Trimming pared 5 bases from V and 8 bases from J, leaving 16 bases between. The germline gives CDR1 SEHNR, CDR2 FQNEAQ (reference sequence). This CDR3 has 15 amino acids. The source is an adult who received the AZD1222 COVID-19 vaccine. The sample in question was peripheral blood, obtained 28 days after the second AZD1222 dose. The chain has TRBV7-9 and TRBJ1-6, with D perhaps matching TRBD1 (5 bases). The CDR3 reads CASSPRGTGDSPLHF. CDR3 nucleotides: TGTGCCAGCAGCCCGAGGGGTACAGGTGATTCACCCCTCCACTTT.